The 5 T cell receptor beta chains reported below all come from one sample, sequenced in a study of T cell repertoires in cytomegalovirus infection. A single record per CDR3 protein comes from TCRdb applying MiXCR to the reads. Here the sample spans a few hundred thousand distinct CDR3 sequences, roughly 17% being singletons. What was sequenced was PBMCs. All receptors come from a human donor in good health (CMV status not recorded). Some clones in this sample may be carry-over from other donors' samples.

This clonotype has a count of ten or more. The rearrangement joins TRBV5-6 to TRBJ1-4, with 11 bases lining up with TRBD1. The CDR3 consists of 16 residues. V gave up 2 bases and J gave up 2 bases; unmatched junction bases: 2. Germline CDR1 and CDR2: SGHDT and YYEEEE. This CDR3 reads CASSFGQGATNEKLFF. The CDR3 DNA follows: TGTGCCAGCAGCTTTGGACAGGGGGCGACTAATGAAAAACTGTTTTTT.

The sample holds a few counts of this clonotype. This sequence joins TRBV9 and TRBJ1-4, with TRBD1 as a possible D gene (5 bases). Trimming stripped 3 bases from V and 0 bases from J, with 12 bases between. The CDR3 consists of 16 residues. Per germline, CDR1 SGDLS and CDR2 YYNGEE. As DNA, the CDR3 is TGTGCCAGCAGCGGCCGGGACCTAGCAACTAATGAAAAACTGTTTTTT. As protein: CASSGRDLATNEKLFF.

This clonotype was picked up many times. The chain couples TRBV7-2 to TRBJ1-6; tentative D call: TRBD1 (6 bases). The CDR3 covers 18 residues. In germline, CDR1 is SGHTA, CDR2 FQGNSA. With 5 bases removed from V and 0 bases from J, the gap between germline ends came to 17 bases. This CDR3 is CASSPFGRGPSYNSPLHF. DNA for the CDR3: TGTGCCAGCAGCCCCTTCGGCAGGGGCCCCTCCTATAATTCACCCCTCCACTTT.

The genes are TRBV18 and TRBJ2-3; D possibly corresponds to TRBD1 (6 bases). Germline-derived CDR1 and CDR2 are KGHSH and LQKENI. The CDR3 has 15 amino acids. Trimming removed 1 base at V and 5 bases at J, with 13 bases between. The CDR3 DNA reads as TGTGCCAGCTCACCACGCAGGGGCCAGGGAGATACGCAGTATTTT. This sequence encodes CASSPRRGQGDTQYF.

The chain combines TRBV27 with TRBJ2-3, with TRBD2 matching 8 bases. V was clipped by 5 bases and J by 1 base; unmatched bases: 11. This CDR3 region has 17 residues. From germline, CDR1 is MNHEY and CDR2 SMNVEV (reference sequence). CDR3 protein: CASSPFFRGGGTDTQYF. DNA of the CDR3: TGTGCCAGCAGTCCTTTTTTCCGGGGGGGGGGCACAGATACGCAGTATTTT.